This T cell receptor (beta chain) was retrieved from a study of T cells in Graves' hyperthyroidism and ophthalmopathy. This clonotype came up many times. Its target is not known. V gave up 6 bases and J gave up 0 bases, with 9 bases separating them. The germline V gene has CDR1 MNHNS and CDR2 SASEGT. The CDR3 contains 13 residues. TCR beta CDR3 regions were amplified from RNA. Using the HTBI primer set, a first-round RT-PCR was run on the TCR CDR3. TCRdb processed the multiplex PCR reads anew with MiXCR; each CDR3 protein has one entry. The sample includes about half a million distinct CDR3 sequences, about 24% of them seen just once. Uncontrolled infection, other autoimmune disease, pregnancy or lactation barred patients from enrollment. General study points: Ophthalmopathy onset followed model prediction by a median approximately 6.2 months. Blood also held most thyroid clonotypes expanded beyond 0.001.

The chain couples TRBV6-1 to TRBJ2-7; the D is unclear. This TCR was sampled from a woman in her thirties with Graves' ophthalmopathy. The sample consisted of blood. CDR3 sequence: CASSARPSYEQYF. CDR3 DNA: TGTGCCAGCAGCGCCCGACCCTCCTACGAGCAGTACTTC.